Each of the 23 T cell receptor beta chains below was sequenced from the same sample in a study of cytomegalovirus exposure and HLA in healthy donors. Both 60 Vbeta primers and 13 Jbeta primers went into the PCR. TCRdb's copy holds only in-frame clones and misses some; the assay was immunoSEQ multiplex PCR. The table has roughly 190,000 clones, roughly four fifths seen once. The sample comprised PBMCs. These receptors were collected from a man aged 35 to 55 in good health and CMV-seropositive.

The V call is TRBV18, the J call TRBJ2-7, with D possibly matching TRBD2 (6 bases). The CDR3 extends over 14 amino acids. V lost 3 bases to trimming and J lost 1 base, with 10 bases between them. From germline, CDR1 is KGHSH and CDR2 LQKENI. The DNA of the CDR3 is TGTGCCAGCTCACCGGGGCTAGCGTCCTACGAGCAGTACTTC. This gives the protein CASSPGLASYEQYF.

This chain links TRBV10-3 with TRBJ2-7, with TRBD2 matching over 7 bases. V lost 2 bases, J lost 5 bases, and 12 bases stayed unmatched. Germline V gives CDR1 ENHRY, CDR2 SYGVKD. This CDR3 has 16 amino acids. The DNA of the CDR3 is TGTGCCATCAGTGAGGGGGGGGACGGGCTTTTAAACGAGCAGTACTTC. Its protein is CAISEGGDGLLNEQYF.

This clone was seen more than once but under ten times. This rearrangement joins TRBV2 to TRBJ2-7; the match to TRBD1 covers 10 bases. Germline lookup yields CDR1 SNHLY and CDR2 FYNNEI. V gave up 2 bases and J gave up 2 bases; unmatched junction bases: 3. The CDR3 runs to 15 residues. The CDR3 DNA sequence: TGTGCCAGCAGTGAAATGGGACAGGGGACCTACGAGCAGTACTTC. This codes for CASSEMGQGTYEQYF. Supplemented by reference TRBV2 and TRBJ2-7, the full variable domain reads EPEVTQTPSHQVTQMGQEVILRCVPISNHLYFYWYRQILGQKVEFLVSFYNNEISEKSEIFDDQFSVERPDGSNFTLKIRSTKLEDSAMYFCASSEMGQGTYEQYFGPGTRLTVT.

V gene TRBV18 combines with J gene TRBJ2-5; D possibly corresponds to TRBD1 (6 bases). This CDR3 spans 16 amino acids. CDR1 and CDR2 from the germline V gene are KGHSH and LQKENI. Trimming took 6 bases from V and 4 from J, leaving 21 bases between them. CDR3 residues: CASSQGHPTPGETQYF. The CDR3 DNA is TGTGCCAGCTCCCAGGGACATCCTACCCCCGGAGAGACCCAGTACTTC. Filled out from reference TRBV18 and TRBJ2-5, the complete variable domain reads NAGVMQNPRHLVRRRGQEARLRCSPMKGHSHVYWYRQLPEEGLKFMVYLQKENIIDESGMPKERFSAEFPKEGPSILRIQQVVRGDSAAYFCASSQGHPTPGETQYFGPGTRLLVL.

The rearrangement links TRBV19 to TRBJ1-2; D uncertain. The CDR3 consists of 15 residues. The germline V gene has CDR1 LNHDA and CDR2 SQIVND (reference sequence). The V end was cut by 5 bases, the J end by 6 bases, with 19 bases between. CDR3: CASSPPRTEAHGYTF. The CDR3 DNA reads as TGTGCCAGTAGTCCCCCCCGGACGGAGGCTCATGGCTACACCTTC.

This chain joins TRBV4-1 and TRBJ1-1; unclear D gene. The CDR3 has 13 residues. V was trimmed by 0 bases and J by 5 bases, leaving 7 bases between them. Germline values: CDR1 MGHRA, CDR2 YSYEKL. The CDR3 protein is CASSQDGFTEAFF. The CDR3 bases are TGCGCCAGCAGCCAAGATGGCTTTACTGAAGCTTTCTTT.

The chain combines TRBV29-1 with TRBJ2-5; 8 bases line up with TRBD2. The CDR3 spans 13 residues. The germline gives CDR1 SQVTM, CDR2 ANQGSEA. Germline trimming cut 5 bases from V and 5 bases from J; bases unmatched to any gene: 7. CDR3 DNA sequence: TGCAGCGTTAAGCGGGGGAGTGGGGAGACCCAGTACTTC. Encoded protein: CSVKRGSGETQYF.

A few counts support this clone. The chain combines TRBV10-3 with TRBJ2-7; TRBD1 matches at 10 bases. This CDR3 is 15 amino acids long. Germline trimming cut 7 bases from V and 4 bases from J; bases unmatched to any gene: 10. The germline CDR1 and CDR2 sequences are ENHRY and SYGVKD. DNA for the CDR3: TGTGCCATCACCTCAGACAGGGGGCAAGGGTACGAGCAGTACTTC. This codes for CAITSDRGQGYEQYF.

The chain recombines TRBV5-1 with TRBJ1-2; TRBD1 aligns across 8 bases. This CDR3 has 14 residues. Germline values: CDR1 SGHRS, CDR2 YFSETQ. J lost 8 bases, V lost 0 bases, and 6 bases had no gene match. The CDR3 region is CASSLVDRGRGYTF. In nucleotides, the CDR3 is TGCGCCAGCAGCTTGGTCGACAGGGGACGCGGCTACACCTTC.

The chain links TRBV7-9 to TRBJ1-1, with 8 bases identical to TRBD1. The length of the CDR3 is 16 residues. J was trimmed by 1 base and V by 5 bases; bases with no gene match: 9. The germline CDR1 and CDR2 sequences are SEHNR and FQNEAQ (reference sequence). For the CDR3, the DNA is TGTGCCAGCAGCCAAGACAGGGGATTTCCGAACACTGAAGCTTTCTTT. It codes for CASSQDRGFPNTEAFF.

This chain connects TRBV12-5 to TRBJ2-7, with 12 bases fitting TRBD2. With V trimmed by 6 bases and J by 4 bases, 4 bases remained unmatched. This CDR3 spans 14 amino acids. The germline gives CDR1 LGHNT, CDR2 FRNRAP. The DNA for the CDR3 is TGTGCTAGTGGCCGGCTAGCGGGAGGGTACGAGCAGTACTTC. Residues: CASGRLAGGYEQYF.

This clone turned up a few times. The J gene is TRBJ1-2, the V gene TRBV18; 10 nucleotides agree with TRBD1. The CDR3 runs to 17 residues. V shed 2 bases, J shed 2 bases, and the junction held 8 bases outside the gene matches. Germline V lookup: CDR1 KGHSH, CDR2 LQKENI. The chain's CDR3 is CASSPGPRDRGNYGYTF. DNA of the CDR3: TGTGCCAGCTCACCAGGCCCCCGGGACAGGGGAAACTATGGCTACACCTTC.

J is TRBJ1-4 and V is TRBV7-6; 8 positions agree with TRBD1. CDR3 size: 14 residues. Unmatched junction bases numbered 2, after V lost 5 bases and J lost 3 bases. CDR1 and CDR2 from the germline V gene are SGHVS and FNYEAQ. Here the CDR3 DNA reads TGTGCCAGCAGCACACAGGGGGCTAATGAAAAACTGTTTTTT. Translation: CASSTQGANEKLFF.

V gene TRBV6-5 combines with J gene TRBJ1-2, with 10 bases lining up with TRBD1. The J segment lost 4 bases and the V segment lost 11 bases, leaving 7 bases of the junction unmatched. The CDR3 has 13 amino acids. Germline V CDR1 and CDR2: MNHEY, SVGAGI. Here the CDR3 reads CAGTTGGFYGYTF. DNA for the CDR3: TGTGCCGGCACGACAGGGGGCTTCTATGGCTACACCTTC.

This clone was found once. This chain uses TRBV9 with TRBJ1-4; 10 nucleotides line up with TRBD1. Per germline, CDR1 SGDLS and CDR2 YYNGEE. The CDR3 loop spans 15 amino acids. V was clipped by 3 bases and J by 8 bases; unmatched bases: 7. CDR3 nucleotide sequence: TGTGCCAGCAGCGCCGCACCGGGACAGGGGGAAAAACTGTTTTTT. Encoded protein: CASSAAPGQGEKLFF.

The V gene is TRBV4-2, the J gene TRBJ1-5, with D unclear. Germline CDR1 and CDR2: LGHNA and YNFKEQ. V dropped 0 bases and J dropped 6 bases, with 9 bases sitting between them. The CDR3 is 14 residues long. This chain's CDR3 is CASSQEGGRQPQHF. CDR3 DNA sequence: TGTGCCAGCAGCCAAGAAGGAGGCCGTCAGCCCCAGCATTTT.

This clone was detected a few times. This rearrangement joins TRBV4-3 to TRBJ1-2; D gene uncertain. V was cut by 4 bases and J by 5 bases, with 11 bases left in between. This CDR3 is built from 13 residues. Germline loops: CDR1 LGHNA, CDR2 YSLEER. The CDR3 DNA follows: TGCGCCAGCAGCCCTGGGCCTGGATATGGCTACACCTTC. Translating it yields CASSPGPGYGYTF.

The rearrangement links TRBV4-1 to TRBJ1-2, with 7 positions matching TRBD1. Germline values: CDR1 MGHRA, CDR2 YSYEKL. The CDR3 sequence is 16 residues long. V shed 1 base, J shed 3 bases, and the junction held 8 bases outside the gene matches. In DNA, the CDR3 is TGCGCCAGCAGCCAAGCCGACAGGGATCGGGACTATGGCTACACCTTC. Its translation: CASSQADRDRDYGYTF.

V and J are TRBV5-5 and TRBJ2-2, with a possible D match to TRBD2 (7 bases). CDR3 length: 17 amino acids. Germline V lookup: CDR1 SGHKS, CDR2 YYEKEE (reference sequence). V lost 6 bases to trimming and J lost 1 base, with 19 bases between them. CDR3 nucleotide sequence: TGTGCCAGCACCCCGAGGGGGGGACAATTGAACACCGGGGAGCTGTTTTTT. It translates to CASTPRGGQLNTGELFF.

This chain uses TRBV7-6 with TRBJ2-7, with 8 bases fitting TRBD1. The CDR3 loop spans 14 amino acids. V was pared by 4 bases and J by 3 bases, with 5 bases of the junction left unmatched. Germline CDR1 is SGHVS and CDR2 is FNYEAQ. The CDR3 loop reads CASSSGGFSYEQYF. Written as DNA, the CDR3 is TGTGCCAGCAGCTCAGGGGGCTTCAGCTACGAGCAGTACTTC. Based on the CDR3 plus reference TRBV7-6 and TRBJ2-7, the full variable domain is GAGVSQSPRYKVTKRGQDVALRCDPISGHVSLYWYRQALGQGPEFLTYFNYEAQQDKSGLPNDRFSAERPEGSISTLTIQRTEQRDSAMYRCASSSGGFSYEQYFGPGTRLTVT.

The gene calls are TRBV7-2 and TRBJ2-2; TRBD2 aligns across 9 bases. This CDR3 comprises 17 residues. Trimming removed 2 bases from V and 4 bases from J; junction bases left unmatched: 8. Germline-derived CDR1 and CDR2 are SGHTA and FQGNSA. The CDR3 DNA is TGTGCCAGCAGCTTAAGTGGAGTAGCGGGAGCCACCGGGGAGCTGTTTTTT. Translating it yields CASSLSGVAGATGELFF.

Details on this clone: Other DNA variants within this sample encode the same CDR3. The genes are TRBV7-9 and TRBJ2-7; a possible D gene is TRBD1 (6 bases). The CDR3 consists of 14 residues. The V gene lost 4 bases and the J gene lost 4 bases, with 14 bases spanning the gap. The V gene's germline CDR1 is SEHNR and CDR2 FQNEAQ (reference sequence). CDR3 nucleotides: TGTGCCAGCAGCTCATCTGGGGGCAGTTACGAGCAGTACTTC. Translating gives CASSSSGGSYEQYF.

This rearrangement joins TRBV4-2 to TRBJ2-2, with 7 bases matching TRBD1. CDR1 and CDR2 (germline): LGHNA, YNFKEQ. CDR3 size: 15 residues. Trimming took 2 bases from V and 4 from J; bases not matched to a gene: 4. CDR3 nucleotides: TGTGCCAGCAGCCAAAAACAGGGGACCACCGGGGAGCTGTTTTTT. Translation gives CASSQKQGTTGELFF.